Shown below are 11 T cell receptor beta chains from a single sample sequenced in a study of a mutant IDH1 vaccine in newly diagnosed glioma. No cognate antigen is known for these TCRs. Time point denoted: week 35, safety follow-up. A single vaccine dose contained 300 ug of mutant IDH1 20-mer peptide, and topical imiquimod was used with it. The table came from immunoSEQ multiplex PCR; TCRdb's copy has only in-frame clones and leaves some out. Among about 64,000 clones listed, 74% were seen once. The sequences come from PBMCs, collected from a glioma patient whose treatment included an IDH1 peptide vaccine. These TCRs come from a man aged 50-59 years with glioma.

This chain joins TRBV10-3 and TRBJ2-7; 8 nucleotides line up with TRBD2. CDR1 and CDR2 from the germline V gene are ENHRY and SYGVKD. The CDR3 sequence is 15 residues long. The J segment lost 0 bases and the V segment lost 3 bases, leaving 4 bases of the junction unmatched. In DNA form, the CDR3 reads TGTGCCATCAGTGACTCAGCGGGGGCCTCCTACGAGCAGTACTTC. Its translation is CAISDSAGASYEQYF.

J is TRBJ2-2 and V is TRBV5-1, with 9 bases fitting TRBD1. V lost 2 bases to trimming and J lost 3 bases; unmatched junction nucleotides: 5. This CDR3 is built from 16 residues. The germline V gene has CDR1 SGHRS and CDR2 YFSETQ. The DNA for the CDR3 is TGCGCCAGCAGCTTCCATCGGGACAGGGACACCGGGGAGCTGTTTTTT. It yields the protein CASSFHRDRDTGELFF. Filled out from reference TRBV5-1 and TRBJ2-2, the complete variable domain reads KAGVTQTPRYLIKTRGQQVTLSCSPISGHRSVSWYQQTPGQGLQFLFEYFSETQRNKGNFPGRFSGRQFSNSRSEMNVSTLELGDSALYLCASSFHRDRDTGELFFGEGSRLTVL.

This chain joins TRBV5-1 and TRBJ1-4; possibly TRBD1 for D (5 bases). CDR1 is SGHRS and CDR2 is YFSETQ in the germline V gene. The V gene lost 2 bases and the J gene lost 8 bases, with 13 bases spanning the gap. The length of the CDR3 is 14 residues. The CDR3 region is CASSLPGGGEKLFF. CDR3 DNA: TGCGCCAGCAGCTTACCTGGGGGTGGAGAAAAACTGTTTTTT.

V gene TRBV4-1 combines with J gene TRBJ2-1; 8 nucleotides align to TRBD2. CDR3 length: 15 residues. V shed 1 base, J shed 3 bases, and the junction held 2 bases outside the gene matches. CDR1 MGHRA and CDR2 YSYEKL come from the germline V gene. CDR3 in DNA: TGCGCCAGCAGCCAAGGTGCGGGGGGCTACAATGAGCAGTTCTTC. Translated, it gives CASSQGAGGYNEQFF.

The V and J genes are TRBV29-1 and TRBJ2-1; 7 bases align to TRBD1. The CDR3 totals 16 residues. V lost 4 bases to trimming and J lost 8 bases; unmatched junction nucleotides: 17. Germline lookup yields CDR1 SQVTM and CDR2 ANQGSEA. The CDR3 bases are TGCAGCGTTGGAGGACAGAAGAAGGGGGCTTGGGATGAGCAGTTCTTC. This sequence encodes CSVGGQKKGAWDEQFF.

This clone was counted once. Written as DNA, the CDR3 is TGCAGCGTTGAAGGAGGGCCGGGAAGAGGGACCGGGGAGCTGTTTTTT. Protein product: CSVEGGPGRGTGELFF. V is TRBV29-1 and J is TRBJ2-2; D perhaps matches TRBD2 (5 bases). CDR3 length: 16 residues. The germline CDR1 and CDR2 sequences are SQVTM and ANQGSEA. V lost 1 base, J lost 5 bases, and 17 bases lay in between.

This clone is a singleton in its sample. The V gene is TRBV7-9, the J gene TRBJ2-1; the match to TRBD2 covers 9 bases. V gave up 5 bases and J gave up 6 bases; unmatched junction bases: 8. CDR3 size: 15 residues. Germline assignment: CDR1 SEHNR and CDR2 FQNEAQ (reference sequence). The CDR3 here is CASSPIAGVVNEQFF. The CDR3 bases are TGTGCCAGCAGCCCTATAGCGGGGGTAGTCAATGAGCAGTTCTTC.

The genes are TRBV18 and TRBJ1-2; D remains unclear. V lost 1 base to trimming and J lost 6 bases, with 15 bases between them. Germline lookup yields CDR1 KGHSH and CDR2 LQKENI. CDR3 length equals 15 residues. The CDR3 loop is CASSPLSGIDDGYTF. Written as DNA, the CDR3 is TGTGCCAGCTCACCACTATCCGGAATTGATGATGGCTACACCTTC.

This rearrangement joins TRBV7-8 to TRBJ1-4; D gene unclear. Germline V gene data show CDR1 as SGHVS and CDR2 as FQNEAQ. V shed 1 base and J shed 0 bases, with 3 bases lying between them. This CDR3 spans 14 amino acids. CDR3 DNA sequence: TGTGCCAGCAGCTTAGAAGCAACTAATGAAAAACTGTTTTTT. Its translation: CASSLEATNEKLFF.

The V call is TRBV6-1, the J call TRBJ1-1; the match to TRBD1 covers 9 bases. Germline CDR1 is MNHNS and CDR2 is SASEGT. With V trimmed by 11 bases and J by 3 bases, 4 bases remained unmatched. The CDR3 sequence is 12 residues long. Here the CDR3 DNA reads TGTGCCGGTTGGGACAGGGACACTGAAGCTTTCTTT. It specifies CAGWDRDTEAFF.

The CDR3 loop is CAITEGRPGEQFF. The CDR3 bases are TGTGCCATCACCGAGGGTCGCCCGGGTGAGCAGTTCTTC. This chain connects TRBV10-3 to TRBJ2-1; possibly TRBD2 for D (5 bases). CDR1 ENHRY and CDR2 SYGVKD come from the germline V gene. V was clipped by 7 bases and J by 9 bases, with 16 bases between them. The CDR3 contains 13 residues.